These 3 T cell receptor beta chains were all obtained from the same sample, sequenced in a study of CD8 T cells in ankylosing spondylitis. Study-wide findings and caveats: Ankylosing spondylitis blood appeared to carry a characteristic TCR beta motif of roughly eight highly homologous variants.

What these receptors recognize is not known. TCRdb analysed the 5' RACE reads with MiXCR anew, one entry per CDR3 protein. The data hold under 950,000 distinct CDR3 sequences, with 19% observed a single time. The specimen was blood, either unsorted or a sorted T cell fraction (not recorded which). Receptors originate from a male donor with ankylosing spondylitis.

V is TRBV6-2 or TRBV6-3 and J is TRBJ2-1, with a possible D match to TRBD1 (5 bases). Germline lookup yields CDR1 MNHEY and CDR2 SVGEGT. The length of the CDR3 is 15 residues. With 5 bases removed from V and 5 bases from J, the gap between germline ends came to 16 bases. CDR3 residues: CASSDQSRDHNEQFF. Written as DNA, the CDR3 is TGTGCCAGCAGTGATCAGTCCAGGGATCACAATGAGCAGTTCTTC.

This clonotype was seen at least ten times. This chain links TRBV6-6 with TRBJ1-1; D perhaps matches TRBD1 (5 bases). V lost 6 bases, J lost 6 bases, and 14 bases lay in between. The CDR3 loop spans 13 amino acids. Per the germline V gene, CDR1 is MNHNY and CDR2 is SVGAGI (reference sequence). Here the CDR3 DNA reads TGTGCCAGCAGGGGGGGGAGTCCTGCTGAAGCTTTCTTT. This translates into CASRGGSPAEAFF.

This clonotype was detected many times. In DNA, the CDR3 is TGCGCCAGCACCCGGGAGGGACAGGGGTTGTCAGATACGCAGTATTTT. This codes for CASTREGQGLSDTQYF. The V call is TRBV4-1, the J call TRBJ2-3, with 10 bases aligning to TRBD1. This CDR3 has 16 residues. After removal of 7 bases from V and 4 bases from J, the junction contained 11 bases not matched to a gene. The germline V gene has CDR1 MGHRA and CDR2 YSYEKL.